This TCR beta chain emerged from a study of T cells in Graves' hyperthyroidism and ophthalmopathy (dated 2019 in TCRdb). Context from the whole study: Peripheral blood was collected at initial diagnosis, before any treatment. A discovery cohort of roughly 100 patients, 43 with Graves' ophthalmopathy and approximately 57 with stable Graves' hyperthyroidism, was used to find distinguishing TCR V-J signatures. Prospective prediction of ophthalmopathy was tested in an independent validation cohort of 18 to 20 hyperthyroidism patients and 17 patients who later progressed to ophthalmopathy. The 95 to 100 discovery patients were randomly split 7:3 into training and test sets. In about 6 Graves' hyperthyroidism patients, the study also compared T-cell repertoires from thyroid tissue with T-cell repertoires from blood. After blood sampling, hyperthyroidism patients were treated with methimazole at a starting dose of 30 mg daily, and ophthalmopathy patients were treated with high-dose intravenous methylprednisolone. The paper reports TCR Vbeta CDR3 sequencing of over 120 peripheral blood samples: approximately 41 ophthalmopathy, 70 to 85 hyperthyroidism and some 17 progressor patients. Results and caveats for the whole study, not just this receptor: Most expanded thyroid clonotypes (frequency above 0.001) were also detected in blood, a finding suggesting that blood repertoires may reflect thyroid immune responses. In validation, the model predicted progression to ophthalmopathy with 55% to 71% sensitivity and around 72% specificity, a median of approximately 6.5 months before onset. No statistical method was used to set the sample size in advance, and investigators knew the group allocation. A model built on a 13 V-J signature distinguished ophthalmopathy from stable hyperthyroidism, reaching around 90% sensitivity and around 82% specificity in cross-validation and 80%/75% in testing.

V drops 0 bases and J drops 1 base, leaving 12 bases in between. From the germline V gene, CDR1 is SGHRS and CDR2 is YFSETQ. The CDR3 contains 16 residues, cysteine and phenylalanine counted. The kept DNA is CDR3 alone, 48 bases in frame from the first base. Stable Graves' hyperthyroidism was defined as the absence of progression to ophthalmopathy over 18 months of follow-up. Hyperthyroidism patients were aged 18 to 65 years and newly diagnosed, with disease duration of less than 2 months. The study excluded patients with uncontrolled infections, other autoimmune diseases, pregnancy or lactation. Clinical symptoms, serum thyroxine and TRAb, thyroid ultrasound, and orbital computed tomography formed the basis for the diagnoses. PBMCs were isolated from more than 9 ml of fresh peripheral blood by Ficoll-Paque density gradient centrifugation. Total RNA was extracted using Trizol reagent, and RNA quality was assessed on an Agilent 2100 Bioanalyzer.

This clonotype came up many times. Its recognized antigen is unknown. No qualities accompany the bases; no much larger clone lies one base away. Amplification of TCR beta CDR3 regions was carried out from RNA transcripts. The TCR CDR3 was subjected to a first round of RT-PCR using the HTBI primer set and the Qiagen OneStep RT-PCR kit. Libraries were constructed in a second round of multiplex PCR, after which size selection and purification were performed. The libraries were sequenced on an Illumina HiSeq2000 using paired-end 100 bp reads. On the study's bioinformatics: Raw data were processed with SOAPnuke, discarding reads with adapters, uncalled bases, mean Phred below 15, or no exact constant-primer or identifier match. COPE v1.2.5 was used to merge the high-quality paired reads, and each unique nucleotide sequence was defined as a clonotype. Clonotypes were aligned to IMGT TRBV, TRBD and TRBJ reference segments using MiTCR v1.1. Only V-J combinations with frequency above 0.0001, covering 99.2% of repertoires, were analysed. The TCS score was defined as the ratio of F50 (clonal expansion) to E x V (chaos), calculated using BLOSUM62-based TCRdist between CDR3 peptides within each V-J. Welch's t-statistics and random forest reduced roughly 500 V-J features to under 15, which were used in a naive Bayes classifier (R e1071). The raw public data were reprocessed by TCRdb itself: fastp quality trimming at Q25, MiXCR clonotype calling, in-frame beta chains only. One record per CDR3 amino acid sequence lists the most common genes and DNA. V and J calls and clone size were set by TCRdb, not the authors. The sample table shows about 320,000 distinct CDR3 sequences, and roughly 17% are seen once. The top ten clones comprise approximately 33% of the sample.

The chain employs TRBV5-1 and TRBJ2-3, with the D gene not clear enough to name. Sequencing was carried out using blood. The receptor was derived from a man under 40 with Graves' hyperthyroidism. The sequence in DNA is TGCGCCAGCAGCTTGGTCTACTCCTTGGGCACAGATACGCAGTATTTT. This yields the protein CASSLVYSLGTDTQYF.